This T cell receptor (beta chain) comes out of a study of blood T cells in healthy people across ages. Whole-study context: For every two T cells, template switching captured about one barcoded beta molecule.

Whenever a sample was processed, at least 6 million PBMCs were isolated. Germline-derived CDR1 and CDR2 are DFQATT and SNEGSKA (reference sequence). V was trimmed by 5 bases and J by 5 bases, leaving 18 bases between them. CDR3 size: 14 residues. For the second PCR, which ran for 7 to 11 cycles, a sample-barcoded 5' primer and a J-beta primer mix were used. TCRdb redid the calling of the 5' RACE reads with MiXCR, one entry per CDR3 protein. The profile shows about 800,000 distinct CDR3 sequences, 20% to 25% of them singletons. The same specimen was also included in a second study, on T cells of mothers and their children. That work states: Sample barcodes and 2-4 random nucleotides came from the second PCR's M1S primer. In each mother, TCR beta CDR3 reads exceeded 8.5 million; in each child, they numbered some 2.8 million.

This chain links TRBV20-1 with TRBJ1-2, with D perhaps TRBD1 (5 bases). The sample taken for sequencing was blood. This TCR was sampled from a boy aged 5-17 years in good health. CDR3 amino acids: CSARDSDRLYGYTF. The DNA for the CDR3 is TGCAGTGCTCGTGACAGTGACCGGTTGTATGGCTACACCTTC.